Listed below are T cell receptor beta chains from one sample, sequenced in a study of blood T cell repertoires in COVID-19. Sequenced by immunoSEQ multiplex PCR; TCRdb stores in-frame clones only, minus some. The sample lists around 140,000 clones, 88% seen once, with 1.5% to 2% in the top ten. Sequenced input: peripheral blood. These receptors were obtained from a man aged 65-85 years with acute or convalescent COVID-19. Both conserved end residues are part of each CDR3. D genes are given only for firm matches. The size field is filled for only some rows; it gives once, few, many or a size class.

V gene	clone size	D gene	J gene	CDR3 protein	CDR3 DNA
TRBV10-1	-	TRBD1	TRBJ2-7	CARDRGAYEQYF	TGCGCCAGAGACAGGGGGGCCTACGAGCAGTACTTC
TRBV2	-	TRBD1	TRBJ1-1	CASDGQDRGMNTEAFF	TGTGCCAGCGATGGCCAGGACAGGGGCATGAACACTGAAGCTTTCTTT
TRBV6-6	-	TRBD1	TRBJ1-6	CASSYSDRGGSPLHF	TGTGCCAGCAGTTACTCGGACAGGGGAGGCTCACCCCTCCACTTT
TRBV5-6	once	-	TRBJ2-7	CASSLKQGFYEQYF	TGTGCCAGCAGCTTAAAACAGGGTTTCTACGAGCAGTACTTC
TRBV2	once	-	TRBJ2-5	CASYRRKETQYF	TGTGCCAGCTATAGGAGAAAGGAGACCCAGTACTTC
TRBV28	-	-	TRBJ1-6	CASSFSYNSPLHF	TGTGCCAGCAGTTTTTCGTATAATTCACCCCTCCACTTT
TRBV6-5	-	TRBD1	TRBJ1-2	CASRGTGIGYTF	TGTGCCAGCAGGGGGACAGGTATTGGCTACACCTTC
TRBV11-2	-	-	TRBJ2-7	CASSSQGYEQYF	TGTGCCAGCAGCTCACAGGGATACGAGCAGTACTTC
TRBV9	-	-	TRBJ1-3	CASSVDPGGIGNTIYF	TGTGCCAGCAGCGTAGACCCCGGCGGAATAGGAAACACCATATATTTT
TRBV5-1	-	TRBD1	TRBJ2-5	CASSGQGGRETQYF	TGCGCCAGCAGCGGCCAAGGGGGCCGGGAGACCCAGTACTTC
TRBV7-9	-	TRBD1	TRBJ2-3	CASSLVTGGATYF	TGTGCCAGCAGCTTAGTTACAGGGGGAGCGACGTATTTT
TRBV19	once	-	TRBJ1-1	CASPSGITEAFF	TGTGCCAGTCCATCGGGGATCACTGAAGCTTTCTTT
TRBV6-5	once	TRBD1	TRBJ2-7	CASRHKGQASIEQYF	TGTGCCAGCAGACACAAGGGACAGGCTTCGATCGAGCAGTACTTC
TRBV27	-	TRBD1	TRBJ2-1	CASSSTAGTGLFF	TGTGCCAGCAGTTCTACTGCCGGGACAGGGCTGTTCTTC
TRBV5-1	once	TRBD1	TRBJ1-3	CASSPPGQGATIYF	TGCGCCAGCAGCCCTCCGGGACAGGGCGCCACCATATATTTT
TRBV19	-	TRBD2	TRBJ2-2	CASSTLRLASGGELFF	TGTGCCAGTAGCACCCTGAGACTAGCTAGCGGCGGGGAGCTGTTTTTT
TRBV27	few	-	TRBJ1-1	CASSLQGWVNSEAFF	TGTGCCAGCAGTCTACAGGGCTGGGTAAATTCTGAAGCTTTCTTT
TRBV10-1	once	-	TRBJ2-5	CASEYEVAERGRIQETQYF	TGCGCCAGCGAATATGAGGTGGCGGAACGCGGGCGCATCCAAGAGACCCAGTACTTC
TRBV5-1	-	TRBD2	TRBJ2-1	CASSWASGFYNEQFF	TGCGCCAGCAGCTGGGCTAGCGGATTCTACAATGAGCAGTTCTTC
TRBV6-6	-	TRBD1	TRBJ1-2	CASRHKLGQGNYGYTF	TGTGCCAGCAGGCACAAGTTGGGACAGGGTAACTATGGCTACACCTTC
TRBV3-1/TRBV3-2	-	TRBD2	TRBJ2-1	CASSQSSGIYNEQFF	TGTGCCAGCAGCCAGTCTAGCGGAATCTACAATGAGCAGTTCTTC
TRBV5-4	-	TRBD1	TRBJ2-3	CASSRDRVSTDTQYF	TGTGCCAGCAGCAGGGACAGGGTTAGCACAGATACGCAGTATTTT
TRBV6-2/TRBV6-3	-	-	TRBJ1-1	CASSAHQGNEAFF	TGTGCCAGCAGTGCTCATCAGGGAAATGAAGCTTTCTTT
TRBV7-3	-	-	TRBJ1-1	CASSLAVDTEAFF	TGTGCCAGCAGCTTAGCGGTCGACACTGAAGCTTTCTTT
TRBV11-2	-	TRBD1	TRBJ1-2	CASSFRTGENYGYTF	TGTGCCAGCAGCTTCCGGACAGGGGAAAACTATGGCTACACCTTC
TRBV18	-	-	TRBJ1-1	CASFSGQGFTEAFF	TGTGCCAGCTTCTCGGGACAAGGGTTCACTGAAGCTTTCTTT
TRBV7-3	-	-	TRBJ1-6	CASSLGTPSNSPLHF	TGTGCCAGCAGCCTCGGGACACCTTCTAATTCACCCCTCCACTTT
TRBV3-1/TRBV3-2	-	-	TRBJ1-4	CASSQRQFTNEKLFF	TGTGCCAGCAGCCAGAGACAGTTCACTAATGAAAAACTGTTTTTT
TRBV19	-	TRBD1	TRBJ2-7	CASSATGAPSQQYF	TGTGCCAGTAGTGCCACAGGGGCCCCTAGTCAGCAGTACTTC
TRBV7-9	-	-	TRBJ1-2	CASSLDPGGTF	TGTGCCAGCAGCTTAGATCCAGGTGGTACCTTC
TRBV6-6	-	-	TRBJ1-1	CASSYSVETEAFF	TGTGCCAGCAGTTATTCCGTAGAGACTGAAGCTTTCTTT
TRBV5-6	-	-	TRBJ1-2	CASSLTGPYGYTF	TGTGCCAGCAGCTTAACAGGGCCCTATGGCTACACCTTC
TRBV19	-	TRBD1	TRBJ2-3	CASSIGQVTDTQYF	TGTGCCAGTAGTATTGGACAGGTCACAGATACGCAGTATTTT